This T cell receptor (beta chain) was found in a study of T cells in tuberculosis. Study summary: Blood was taken before or within 7 days of anti-tuberculosis therapy.

Generated by immunoSEQ multiplex PCR, the TCRdb table keeps only in-frame clones and is missing some. This table holds tens of thousands of clones, 87% found once. As to time point: new active TB diagnosis, blood taken before or within 7 days of starting treatment. The CDR3 consists of 17 residues. In germline, CDR1 is SNHLY, CDR2 FYNNEI. V was pared by 5 bases and J by 3 bases, with 12 bases of the junction left unmatched. This sequence was found in an adult with tuberculosis. The V gene is TRBV2, the J gene TRBJ1-2, with 10 nucleotides matching TRBD1. Specimen: PBMCs, collected at tuberculosis diagnosis. The CDR3 sequence is CASSLGATGGEDYGYTF. In DNA, the CDR3 is TGTGCCAGCAGTTTGGGAGCGACAGGGGGCGAGGACTATGGCTACACCTTC.